What follows are 12 T cell receptor beta chains derived from one specimen sequenced in a study of Graves' ophthalmopathy and Graves' hyperthyroidism. CDR3 regions of TCR beta were amplified from RNA transcripts. In the first round, RT-PCR was carried out with HTBI primers, and a multiplex PCR formed the second round. TCRdb redid the calling of the multiplex PCR reads with MiXCR, one entry per CDR3 protein. The sample carries just over 400,000 distinct CDR3 sequences, 20% to 25% recorded once. What was sequenced was peripheral blood. These receptors were taken from a woman in her late teens or twenties with stable Graves' hyperthyroidism.

This clonotype was counted at least ten times. The rearrangement joins TRBV5-1 to TRBJ2-7, with 15 bases lining up with TRBD2. Germline assignment: CDR1 SGHRS and CDR2 YFSETQ. The CDR3 is 20 residues long. The V segment lost 0 bases and the J segment 1 base; nucleotides outside the gene matches: 11. Here the CDR3 DNA reads TGCGCCAGCAGCTTGGTCCGAGGACTAGCGGGAGGGGGCCAATCCTACGAGCAGTACTTC. Amino acids: CASSLVRGLAGGGQSYEQYF.

At least ten counts were recorded for this clonotype. One junction end disagrees with the germline gene, perhaps due to a read error. The V call is TRBV5-1, the J call TRBJ2-4; a weak D match, TRBD1 (6 bases). The CDR3 consists of 14 residues. Per germline, CDR1 SGHRS and CDR2 YFSETQ. CDR3 sequence (DNA): TGCGCCAGCAGCTCATACAGGGAACAAGGCATTAAGTACTTC. Translating gives CASSSYREQGIKYF.

The V call is TRBV11-2, the J call TRBJ2-6; 9 positions match TRBD1. Looked up from germline, CDR1 is SGHAT and CDR2 is FQNNGV. The V and J ends lost 5 bases and 3 bases, in that order; junction bases with no gene match: 8. The CDR3 loop spans 17 amino acids. The CDR3 nucleotides read TGTGCCAGCAGCCCTATCGGGACAGGGTTTGGGGCCAACGTCCTGACTTTC. This codes for CASSPIGTGFGANVLTF.

As to this clonotype: Just one base apart from a much larger clone, this may be a read error. The chain is built from TRBV30 and TRBJ2-5; no clear D. This CDR3 has 14 residues. The germline CDR1 and CDR2 sequences are GTSNPN and SVGIG (reference sequence). The V gene lost 4 bases and the J gene lost 5 bases, with 17 bases spanning the gap. The CDR3 DNA reads TGTGCCTGGACCGACTGGTGGCTCGGGGAGACCCAGTACTTC. It specifies CAWTDWWLGETQYF.

This clonotype showed up many times. The V gene is TRBV12-3 or TRBV12-4, the J gene TRBJ1-2, with TRBD1 as a possible D gene (6 bases). CDR3 length: 13 amino acids. Trimming removed 3 bases from V and 7 bases from J, with 12 bases in between. The CDR3 reads CASSFQGRGGYTF. CDR3 nucleotide sequence: TGTGCCAGCAGTTTTCAGGGGCGGGGTGGCTACACCTTC.

This clonotype was observed at least ten times. This chain links TRBV14 with TRBJ1-1; D gene unclear. V gave up 1 base and J gave up 5 bases, with 20 bases separating them. Germline V gene lookup returns CDR1 SGHDN and CDR2 FVKESK. CDR3 length: 17 amino acids. This CDR3 reads CASSQGPNPRLHTEAFF. In DNA form, the CDR3 reads TGTGCCAGCAGCCAAGGACCTAACCCCCGGCTCCATACTGAAGCTTTCTTT.

This clonotype showed up many times. V usage is TRBV28 and J usage is TRBJ1-1; no definite D call. V was cut by 6 bases and J by 2 bases, with 16 bases left in between. Germline V gene data show CDR1 as MDHEN and CDR2 as SYDVKM. The CDR3 sequence is 15 residues long. In DNA, the CDR3 is TGTGCCAGCAGCCTTGCCATCGGTCATAACACTGAAGCTTTCTTT. This sequence encodes CASSLAIGHNTEAFF.

This clonotype has ten or more counts. The rearrangement uses TRBV20-1 and TRBJ2-2; TRBD2 matches 7 bases. This CDR3 region has 13 residues. Trimming at V came to 8 bases and at J to 6 bases, leaving 9 bases not matched to a gene. Germline CDR1 and CDR2: DFQATT and SNEGSKA (reference sequence). The CDR3 coding sequence is TGCAGTTCGAAGCGGGACCGGGCCGGGGAGCTGTTTTTT. Residues: CSSKRDRAGELFF.

The chain carries TRBV5-1 and TRBJ1-1; 7 nucleotides agree with TRBD1. This CDR3 region has 15 residues. The germline CDR1 and CDR2 sequences are SGHRS and YFSETQ. V was clipped by 0 bases and J by 1 base; unmatched bases: 3. CDR3 DNA: TGCGCCAGCAGCTTGGGAGGGACAGAGAACACTGAAGCTTTCTTT. It encodes CASSLGGTENTEAFF.

This clonotype was recorded many times. The chain recombines TRBV7-2 with TRBJ2-7; D is undetermined. The germline gives CDR1 SGHTA, CDR2 FQGNSA. V was shortened by 1 base and J by 5 bases, with 15 bases between the two germline ends. The CDR3 runs to 15 residues. CDR3 sequence: CASSLEASAIHEQYF. CDR3 coding DNA: TGTGCCAGCAGCTTAGAAGCGTCGGCAATTCACGAGCAGTACTTC.

V usage is TRBV12-3 or TRBV12-4 and J usage is TRBJ2-5; 9 bases match TRBD2. This CDR3 region has 16 residues. V shed 2 bases and J 4 bases; nucleotides not matched to a gene: 8. The CDR3 coding sequence is TGTGCCAGCAGTTTAAACTACTTTAGCGGGGGAGAGACCCAGTACTTC. The encoded protein is CASSLNYFSGGETQYF.

This clonotype was recorded many times. This chain uses TRBV30 with TRBJ1-2; perhaps TRBD1 as D (6 bases). CDR1 GTSNPN and CDR2 SVGIG come from the germline V gene (reference sequence). The CDR3 has 14 residues. V was shortened by 2 bases and J by 7 bases, with 17 bases between the two germline ends. DNA of the CDR3: TGTGCCTGGAGTTCACAGGGAAGGCTGGGTGGCTACACCTTC. Protein: CAWSSQGRLGGYTF.